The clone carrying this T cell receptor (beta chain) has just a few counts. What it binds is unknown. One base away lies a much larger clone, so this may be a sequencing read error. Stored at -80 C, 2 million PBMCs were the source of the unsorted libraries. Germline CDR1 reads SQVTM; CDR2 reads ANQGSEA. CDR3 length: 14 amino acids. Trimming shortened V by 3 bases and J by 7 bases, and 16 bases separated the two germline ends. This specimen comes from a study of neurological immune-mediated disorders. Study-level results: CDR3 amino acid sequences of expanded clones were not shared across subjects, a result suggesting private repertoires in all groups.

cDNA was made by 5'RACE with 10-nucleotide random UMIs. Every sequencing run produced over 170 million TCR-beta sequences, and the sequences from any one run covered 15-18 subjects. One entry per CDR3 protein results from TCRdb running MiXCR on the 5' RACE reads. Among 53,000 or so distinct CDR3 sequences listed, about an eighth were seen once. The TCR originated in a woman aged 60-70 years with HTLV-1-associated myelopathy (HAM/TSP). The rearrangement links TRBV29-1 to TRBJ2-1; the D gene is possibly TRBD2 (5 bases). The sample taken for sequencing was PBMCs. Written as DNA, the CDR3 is TGCAGCGTTGAGCTAGTGGGAGATCTTAATGAGCAGTTCTTC. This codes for CSVELVGDLNEQFF.